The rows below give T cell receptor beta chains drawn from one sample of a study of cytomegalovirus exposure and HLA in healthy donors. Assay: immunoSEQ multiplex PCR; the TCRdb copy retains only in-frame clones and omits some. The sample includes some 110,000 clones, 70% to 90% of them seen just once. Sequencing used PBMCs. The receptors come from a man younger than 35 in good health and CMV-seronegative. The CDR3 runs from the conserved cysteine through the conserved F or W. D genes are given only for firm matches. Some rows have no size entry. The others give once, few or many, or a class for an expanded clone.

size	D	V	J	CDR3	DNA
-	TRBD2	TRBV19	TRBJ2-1	CATRLAGGNNEQFF	TGTGCCACTCGACTAGCGGGAGGGAACAATGAGCAGTTCTTC
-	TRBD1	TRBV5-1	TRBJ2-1	CASSQEGQGVPYNEQFF	TGCGCCAGCAGTCAGGAAGGACAGGGTGTCCCCTACAATGAGCAGTTCTTC
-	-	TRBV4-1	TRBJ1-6	CASSQVSGSRSPLHF	TGCGCCAGCAGCCAAGTGTCAGGGTCGCGTTCACCCCTCCACTTT
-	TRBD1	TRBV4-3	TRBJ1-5	CASSQEDREGQPQHF	TGCGCCAGCAGTCAAGAGGACAGGGAGGGTCAGCCCCAGCATTTT
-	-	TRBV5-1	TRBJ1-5	CASSFSGKDQPQHF	TGCGCCAGCAGCTTTTCAGGGAAGGATCAGCCCCAGCATTTT
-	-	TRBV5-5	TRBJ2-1	CASSFEFQLEQFF	TGTGCCAGCAGCTTTGAGTTCCAACTTGAGCAGTTCTTC
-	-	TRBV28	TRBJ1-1	CASSSMAGGMNTEAFF	TGTGCCAGCAGTTCCATGGCGGGAGGGATGAACACTGAAGCTTTCTTT
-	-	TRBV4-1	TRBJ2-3	CASSQDRGTATDTQYF	TGCGCCAGCAGCCAAGACAGGGGTACGGCCACAGATACGCAGTATTTT
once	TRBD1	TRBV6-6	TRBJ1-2	CASRGQGGSGYTF	TGTGCCAGCAGAGGCCAGGGGGGTAGTGGCTACACCTTC
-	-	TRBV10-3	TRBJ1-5	CAISEFGGLGNQPQHF	TGTGCCATCAGTGAGTTCGGGGGTCTTGGCAATCAGCCCCAGCATTTT
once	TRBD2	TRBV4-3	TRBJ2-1	CASSQQLAGPYNEQFF	TGCGCCAGCAGCCAGCAACTAGCGGGGCCCTACAATGAGCAGTTCTTC
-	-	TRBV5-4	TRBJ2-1	CASSYPGADYNEQFF	TGTGCCAGCAGCTACCCGGGAGCGGATTACAATGAGCAGTTCTTC
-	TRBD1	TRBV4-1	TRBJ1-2	CASSQIGQGRHGYTF	TGCGCCAGCAGCCAGATAGGACAGGGGAGGCATGGCTACACCTTC
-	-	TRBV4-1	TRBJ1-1	CASSQTQGSEAFF	TGCGCCAGCAGCCAGACGCAGGGATCTGAAGCTTTCTTT
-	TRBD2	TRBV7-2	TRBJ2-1	CASSSTPPLAGVSEQFF	TGTGCCAGCAGCTCAACCCCCCCACTAGCGGGGGTCAGTGAGCAGTTCTTC
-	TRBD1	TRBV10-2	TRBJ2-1	CASSDGTDYNEQFF	TGCGCCAGCAGTGATGGGACAGACTACAATGAGCAGTTCTTC
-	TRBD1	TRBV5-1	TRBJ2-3	CASSLSGTGPTDTQYF	TGCGCCAGCAGCTTGTCCGGGACAGGGCCCACAGATACGCAGTATTTT
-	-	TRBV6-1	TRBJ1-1	CASRTQLQGTTEAFF	TGTGCCAGCAGAACACAATTACAGGGTACCACTGAAGCTTTCTTT
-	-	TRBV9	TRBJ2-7	CASSPRRSYEQYF	TGTGCCAGCAGCCCCCGGAGGTCCTACGAGCAGTACTTC
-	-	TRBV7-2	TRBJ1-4	CASSLSSLSGELFF	TGTGCCAGCAGCTTATCATCCCTTTCCGGGGAACTGTTTTTT
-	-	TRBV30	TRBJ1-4	CAWSVQGEKLFF	TGTGCCTGGAGTGTTCAGGGTGAAAAACTGTTTTTT
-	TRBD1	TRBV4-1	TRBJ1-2	CASSVQGADYGYTF	TGCGCCAGCAGCGTCCAGGGGGCAGACTATGGCTACACCTTC
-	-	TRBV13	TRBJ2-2	CASSSRDTSTGELFF	TGTGCCAGCAGCTCCCGGGACACCAGCACCGGGGAGCTGTTTTTT
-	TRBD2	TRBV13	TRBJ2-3	CASRQPTSPGDTQYF	TGTGCCAGCAGACAACCGACTAGCCCGGGGGATACGCAGTATTTT
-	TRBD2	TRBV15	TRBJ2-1	CATSRAGGGSYNEQFF	TGTGCCACCAGCAGAGCTGGGGGGGGCTCCTACAATGAGCAGTTCTTC
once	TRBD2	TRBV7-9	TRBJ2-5	CASSFGGVETQYF	TGTGCCAGCAGCTTCGGGGGGGTGGAGACCCAGTACTTC
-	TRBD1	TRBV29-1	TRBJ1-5	CSVASDRVDQPQHF	TGCAGCGTTGCCAGCGACAGGGTCGATCAGCCCCAGCATTTT
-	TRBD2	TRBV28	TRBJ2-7	CASSSPGTSGSREQYF	TGTGCCAGCAGTTCCCCCGGGACTAGCGGGAGTCGAGAGCAGTACTTC
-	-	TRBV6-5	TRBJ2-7	CASRKQVEQYF	TGTGCCAGCAGGAAACAGGTCGAGCAGTACTTC
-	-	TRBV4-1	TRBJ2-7	CASSQSQGYEQYF	TGCGCCAGCAGCCAAAGCCAGGGCTACGAGCAGTACTTC
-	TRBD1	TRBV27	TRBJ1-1	CASRLQGARLLTEAFF	TGTGCCAGCAGACTACAGGGGGCGCGTCTCTTAACTGAAGCTTTCTTT
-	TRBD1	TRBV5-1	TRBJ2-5	CASSLDRGRETQYF	TGCGCCAGCAGCCTGGACAGGGGGCGGGAGACCCAGTACTTC
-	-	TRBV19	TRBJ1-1	CASSLETGNTEAFF	TGTGCCAGTAGTCTAGAGACAGGGAACACTGAAGCTTTCTTT
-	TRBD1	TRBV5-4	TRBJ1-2	CASSPDQTGVGGYTF	TGTGCCAGCAGCCCAGACCAGACAGGGGTAGGTGGCTACACCTTC
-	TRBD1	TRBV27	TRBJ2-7	CASSISGTGNEQYF	TGTGCCAGCAGTATATCCGGGACAGGGAACGAGCAGTACTTC
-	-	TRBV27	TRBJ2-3	CASCRQSTDTQYF	TGTGCCAGCTGTAGACAGAGCACAGATACGCAGTATTTT
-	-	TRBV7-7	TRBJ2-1	CASSAGLGAYNEQFF	TGTGCCAGCAGCGCGGGACTCGGGGCCTACAATGAGCAGTTCTTC
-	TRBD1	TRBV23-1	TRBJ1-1	CASSQSTGGNTEAFF	TGCGCCAGCAGTCAATCCACAGGGGGCAACACTGAAGCTTTCTTT